The clone carrying this T cell receptor beta chain occurred many times. The antigen remains unidentified. These data originate in a study of Graves' ophthalmopathy and Graves' hyperthyroidism. Germline V gene sequence: CDR1 SEHNR, CDR2 FQNEAQ (reference sequence). Trimming pared 6 bases from V and 2 bases from J, leaving 14 bases between. This CDR3 has 14 residues. Transcripts of RNA were the source for amplifying TCR beta CDR3 regions. An initial RT-PCR round employing HTBI primers preceded a second-round multiplex PCR. Each CDR3 protein gets one entry after TCRdb re-called the multiplex PCR reads with MiXCR. The sample has 500,000 to 600,000 distinct CDR3 sequences, approximately 35% seen once. Clinicians made diagnoses from clinical symptoms, serum thyroxine, TRAb, thyroid ultrasound and orbital computed tomography. Notes on the study in general: Both an approximately 69% sensitivity and an approximately 72% specificity characterized the model's predictions of ophthalmopathy progression. Stable hyperthyroidism and ophthalmopathy were told apart by a 13-signature model, which achieved about 88% sensitivity and almost 82% specificity.

The TCR sequence derives from an adult man with Graves' hyperthyroidism. The rearrangement uses TRBV7-9 and TRBJ2-7; possibly TRBD1 for D (7 bases). The sequenced sample was peripheral blood or thyroid tissue (not recorded which). The CDR3 loop reads CASRGGLATYEQYF. The CDR3 nucleotides read TGTGCCAGCAGAGGGGGCCTAGCGACCTACGAGCAGTACTTC.